The clone carrying this T cell receptor (beta chain) appeared many times. Each CDR3 protein gets one entry after TCRdb re-called the 5' RACE reads with MiXCR. The sample lists over 250,000 distinct CDR3 sequences; approximately 4% were seen once. V trimming: 6 bases; J trimming: 5 bases; junction bases outside the gene matches: 4. CDR1 and CDR2 from the germline V gene are KGHSH and LQKENI. This CDR3 spans 13 amino acids. The sample comes from a study of T cells after yellow fever vaccination. Study-wide context: Libraries from low-cell-number fractions were prepared with the SMART-Seq v4 Ultra Low Input RNA kit.

The chain is built from TRBV18 and TRBJ1-5, with 7 positions matching TRBD1. This specimen was PBMCs, taken 5 days after the yellow fever booster vaccination. The TCR was taken from a man between 18 and 35 years old who received the YFV17D yellow fever vaccine. In DNA form, the CDR3 reads TGTGCCAGCTCTCCCGGGACAGATCAGCCCCAGCATTTT. It specifies CASSPGTDQPQHF.